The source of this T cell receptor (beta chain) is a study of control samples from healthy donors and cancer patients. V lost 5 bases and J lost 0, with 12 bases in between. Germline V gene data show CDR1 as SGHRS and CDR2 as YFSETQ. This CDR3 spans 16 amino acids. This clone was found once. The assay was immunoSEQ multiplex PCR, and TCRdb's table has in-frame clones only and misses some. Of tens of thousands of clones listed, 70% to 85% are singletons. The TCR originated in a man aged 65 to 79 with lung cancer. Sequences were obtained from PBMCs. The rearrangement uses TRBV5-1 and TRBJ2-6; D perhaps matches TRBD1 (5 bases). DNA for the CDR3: TGCGCCAGCAGTGGTCAGGGCTACTCTGGGGCCAACGTCCTGACTTTC. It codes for CASSGQGYSGANVLTF.